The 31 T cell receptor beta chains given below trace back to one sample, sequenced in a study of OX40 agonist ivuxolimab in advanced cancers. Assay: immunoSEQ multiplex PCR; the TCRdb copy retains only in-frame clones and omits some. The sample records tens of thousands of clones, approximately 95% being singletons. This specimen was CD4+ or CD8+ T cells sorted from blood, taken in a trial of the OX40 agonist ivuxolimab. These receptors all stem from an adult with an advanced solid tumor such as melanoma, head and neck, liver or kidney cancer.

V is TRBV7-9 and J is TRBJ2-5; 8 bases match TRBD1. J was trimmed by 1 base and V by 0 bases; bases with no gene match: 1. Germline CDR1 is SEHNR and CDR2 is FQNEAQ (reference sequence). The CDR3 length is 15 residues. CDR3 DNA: TGTGCCAGCAGCTTAGCAGGGACAGGCCAAGAGACCCAGTACTTC. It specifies CASSLAGTGQETQYF.

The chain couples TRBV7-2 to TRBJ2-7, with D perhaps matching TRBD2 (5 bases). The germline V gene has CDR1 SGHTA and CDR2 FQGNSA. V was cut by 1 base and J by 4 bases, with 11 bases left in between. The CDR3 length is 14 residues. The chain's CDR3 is CASSLGASKYEQYF. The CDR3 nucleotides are TGTGCCAGCAGCTTAGGCGCTAGCAAATACGAGCAGTACTTC.

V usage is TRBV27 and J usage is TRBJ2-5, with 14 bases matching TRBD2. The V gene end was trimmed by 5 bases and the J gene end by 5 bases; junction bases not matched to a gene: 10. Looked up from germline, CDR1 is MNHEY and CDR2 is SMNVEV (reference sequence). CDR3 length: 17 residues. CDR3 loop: CASSPGTSGRVRETQYF. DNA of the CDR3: TGTGCCAGCAGTCCGGGGACTAGCGGGAGAGTTAGGGAGACCCAGTACTTC.

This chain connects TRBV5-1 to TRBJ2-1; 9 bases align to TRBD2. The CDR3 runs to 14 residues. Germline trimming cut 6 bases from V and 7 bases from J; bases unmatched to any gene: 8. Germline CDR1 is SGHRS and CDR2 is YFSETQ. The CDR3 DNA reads TGCGCCAGCACCCCCGGACTAGCGCCGAATGAGCAGTTCTTC. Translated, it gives CASTPGLAPNEQFF.

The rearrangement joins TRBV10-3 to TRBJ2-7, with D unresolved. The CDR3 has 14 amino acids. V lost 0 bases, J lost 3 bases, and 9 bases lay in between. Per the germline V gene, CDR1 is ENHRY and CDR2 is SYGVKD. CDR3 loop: CAISESTVNYEQYF. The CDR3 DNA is TGTGCCATCAGTGAGTCAACAGTAAACTACGAGCAGTACTTC.

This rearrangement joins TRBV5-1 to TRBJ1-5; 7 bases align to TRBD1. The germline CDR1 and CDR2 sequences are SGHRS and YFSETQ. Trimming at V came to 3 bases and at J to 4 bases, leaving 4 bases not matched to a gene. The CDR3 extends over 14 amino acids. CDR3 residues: CASSSGQLNQPQHF. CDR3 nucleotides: TGCGCCAGCAGCTCGGGACAGCTTAATCAGCCCCAGCATTTT. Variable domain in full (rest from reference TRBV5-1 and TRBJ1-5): KAGVTQTPRYLIKTRGQQVTLSCSPISGHRSVSWYQQTPGQGLQFLFEYFSETQRNKGNFPGRFSGRQFSNSRSEMNVSTLELGDSALYLCASSSGQLNQPQHFGDGTRLSIL.

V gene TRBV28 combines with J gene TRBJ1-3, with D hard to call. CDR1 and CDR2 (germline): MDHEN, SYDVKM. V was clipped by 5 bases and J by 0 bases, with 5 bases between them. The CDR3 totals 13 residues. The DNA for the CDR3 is TGTGCCAGCAGTCAGGACTCTGGAAACACCATATATTTT. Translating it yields CASSQDSGNTIYF.

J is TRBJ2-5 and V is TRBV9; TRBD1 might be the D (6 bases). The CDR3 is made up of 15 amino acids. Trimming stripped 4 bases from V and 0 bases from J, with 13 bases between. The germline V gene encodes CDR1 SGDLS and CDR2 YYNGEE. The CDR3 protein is CASSREGDYQETQYF. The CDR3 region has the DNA TGTGCCAGCAGCCGAGAGGGGGATTACCAAGAGACCCAGTACTTC.

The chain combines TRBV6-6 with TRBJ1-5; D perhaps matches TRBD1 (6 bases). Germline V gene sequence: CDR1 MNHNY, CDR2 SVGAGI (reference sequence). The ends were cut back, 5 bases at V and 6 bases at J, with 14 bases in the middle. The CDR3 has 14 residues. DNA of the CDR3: TGTGCCAGCAGTGCTTCGGGGGCTGCTCAGCCCCAGCATTTT. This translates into CASSASGAAQPQHF.

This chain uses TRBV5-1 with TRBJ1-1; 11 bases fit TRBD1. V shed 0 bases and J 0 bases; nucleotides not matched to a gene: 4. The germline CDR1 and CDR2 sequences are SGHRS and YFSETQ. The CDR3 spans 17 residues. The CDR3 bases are TGCGCCAGCAGCTTGGACTGGACAGGGGGCTTGAACACTGAAGCTTTCTTT. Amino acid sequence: CASSLDWTGGLNTEAFF. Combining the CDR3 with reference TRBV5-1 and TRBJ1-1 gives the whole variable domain KAGVTQTPRYLIKTRGQQVTLSCSPISGHRSVSWYQQTPGQGLQFLFEYFSETQRNKGNFPGRFSGRQFSNSRSEMNVSTLELGDSALYLCASSLDWTGGLNTEAFFGQGTRLTVV.

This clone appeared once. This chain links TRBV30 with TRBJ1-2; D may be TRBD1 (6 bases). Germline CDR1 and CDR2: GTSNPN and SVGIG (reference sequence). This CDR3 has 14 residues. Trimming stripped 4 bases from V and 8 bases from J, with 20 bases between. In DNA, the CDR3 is TGTGCCTGGACACAGGGAAGTTCATCGGCCGGCTACACCTTC. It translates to CAWTQGSSSAGYTF. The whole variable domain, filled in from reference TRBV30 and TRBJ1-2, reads SQTIHQWPATLVQPVGSPLSLECTVEGTSNPNLYWYRQAAGRGLQLLFYSVGIGQISSEVPQNLSASRPQDRQFILSSKKLLLSDSGFYLCAWTQGSSSAGYTFGSGTRLTVV.

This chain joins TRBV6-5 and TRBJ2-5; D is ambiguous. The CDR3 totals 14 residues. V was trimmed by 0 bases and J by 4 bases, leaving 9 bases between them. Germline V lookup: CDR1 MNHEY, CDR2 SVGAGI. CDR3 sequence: CASSYSTRRETQYF. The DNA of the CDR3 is TGTGCCAGCAGTTACTCGACAAGAAGAGAGACCCAGTACTTC.

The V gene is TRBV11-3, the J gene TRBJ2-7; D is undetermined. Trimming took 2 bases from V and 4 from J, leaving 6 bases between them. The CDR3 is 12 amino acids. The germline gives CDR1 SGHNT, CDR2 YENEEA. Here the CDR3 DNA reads TGTGCCAGCAGCTTATCTACGTACGAGCAGTACTTC. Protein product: CASSLSTYEQYF.

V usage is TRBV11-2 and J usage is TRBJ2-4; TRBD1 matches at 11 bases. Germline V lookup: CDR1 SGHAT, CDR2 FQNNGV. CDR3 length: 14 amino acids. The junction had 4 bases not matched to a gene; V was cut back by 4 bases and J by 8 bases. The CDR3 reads CASSSPGQGDIQYF. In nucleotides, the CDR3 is TGTGCCAGCAGCTCCCCGGGACAGGGGGACATTCAGTACTTC.

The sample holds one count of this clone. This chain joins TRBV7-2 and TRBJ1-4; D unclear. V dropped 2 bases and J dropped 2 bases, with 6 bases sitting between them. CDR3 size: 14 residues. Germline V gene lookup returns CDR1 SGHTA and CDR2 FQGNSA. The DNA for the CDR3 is TGTGCCAGCAGCTTAACGTACACTAATGAAAAACTGTTTTTT. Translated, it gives CASSLTYTNEKLFF.

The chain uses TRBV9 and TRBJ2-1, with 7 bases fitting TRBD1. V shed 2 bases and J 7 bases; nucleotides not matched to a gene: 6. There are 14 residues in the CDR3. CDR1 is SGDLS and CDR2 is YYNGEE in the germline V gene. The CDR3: CASSVNPTGNEQFF. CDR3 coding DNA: TGTGCCAGCAGCGTTAACCCGACAGGGAATGAGCAGTTCTTC.

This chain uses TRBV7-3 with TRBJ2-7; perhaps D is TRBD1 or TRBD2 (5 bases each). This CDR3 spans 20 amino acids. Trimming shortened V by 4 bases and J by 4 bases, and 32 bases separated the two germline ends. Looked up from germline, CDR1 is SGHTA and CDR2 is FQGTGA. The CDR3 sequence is CASSSRNYTSALGTIYEQYF. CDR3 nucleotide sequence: TGTGCCAGCAGCTCCCGGAACTATACCTCGGCCTTAGGGACCATTTACGAGCAGTACTTC.

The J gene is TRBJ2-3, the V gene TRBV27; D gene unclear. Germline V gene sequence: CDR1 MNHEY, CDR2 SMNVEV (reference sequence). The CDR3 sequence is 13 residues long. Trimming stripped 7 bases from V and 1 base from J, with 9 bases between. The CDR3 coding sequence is TGTGCCAGCATTCCAGGCGGCACAGATACGCAGTATTTT. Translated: CASIPGGTDTQYF.

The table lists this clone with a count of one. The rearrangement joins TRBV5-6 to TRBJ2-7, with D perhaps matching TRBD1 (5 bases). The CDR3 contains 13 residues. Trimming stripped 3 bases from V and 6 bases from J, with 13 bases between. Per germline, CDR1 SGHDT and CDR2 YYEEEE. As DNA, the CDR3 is TGTGCCAGCAGCTCATACCAGGGTGGCGAGCAGTACTTC. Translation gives CASSSYQGGEQYF.

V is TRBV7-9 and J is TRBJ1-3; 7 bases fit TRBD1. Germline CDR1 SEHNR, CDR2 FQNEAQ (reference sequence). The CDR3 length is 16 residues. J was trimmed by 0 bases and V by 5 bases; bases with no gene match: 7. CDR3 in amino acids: CASSRGDRDSGNTIYF. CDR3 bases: TGTGCCAGCAGCCGGGGAGACAGGGACTCTGGAAACACCATATATTTT.

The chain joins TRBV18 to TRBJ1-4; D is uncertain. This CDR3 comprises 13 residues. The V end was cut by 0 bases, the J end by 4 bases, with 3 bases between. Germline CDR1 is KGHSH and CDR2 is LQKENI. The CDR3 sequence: CASSPPSNEKLFF. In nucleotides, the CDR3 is TGTGCCAGCTCACCACCGAGTAATGAAAAACTGTTTTTT. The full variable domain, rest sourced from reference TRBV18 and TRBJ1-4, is NAGVMQNPRHLVRRRGQEARLRCSPMKGHSHVYWYRQLPEEGLKFMVYLQKENIIDESGMPKERFSAEFPKEGPSILRIQQVVRGDSAAYFCASSPPSNEKLFFGSGTQLSVL.

This CDR3 reads CASSAGTEPLEQYF. The CDR3 coding sequence is TGTGCCAGTAGCGCGGGGACCGAGCCGCTCGAGCAGTACTTC. J is TRBJ2-7 and V is TRBV19; TRBD2 is a possible D gene (6 bases). V was shortened by 6 bases and J by 6 bases, with 18 bases between the two germline ends. The germline gives CDR1 LNHDA, CDR2 SQIVND (reference sequence). The CDR3 totals 14 residues.

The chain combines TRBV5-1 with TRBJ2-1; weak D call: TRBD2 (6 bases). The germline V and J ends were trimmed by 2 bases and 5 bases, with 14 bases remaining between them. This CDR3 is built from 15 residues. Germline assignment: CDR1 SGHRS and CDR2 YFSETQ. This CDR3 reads CASSFSGERDNEQFF. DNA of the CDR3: TGCGCCAGCAGCTTTTCGGGAGAACGGGACAATGAGCAGTTCTTC.

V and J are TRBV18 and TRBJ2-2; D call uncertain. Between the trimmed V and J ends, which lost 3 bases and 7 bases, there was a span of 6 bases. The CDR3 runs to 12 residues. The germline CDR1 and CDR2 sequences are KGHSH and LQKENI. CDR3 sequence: CASSPQDGELFF. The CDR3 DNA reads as TGTGCCAGCTCACCTCAGGACGGGGAGCTGTTTTTT.

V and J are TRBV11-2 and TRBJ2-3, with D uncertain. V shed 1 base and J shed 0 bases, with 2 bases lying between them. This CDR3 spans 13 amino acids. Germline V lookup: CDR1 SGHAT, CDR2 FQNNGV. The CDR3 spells CASSLASTDTQYF. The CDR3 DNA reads TGTGCCAGCAGCTTAGCCAGCACAGATACGCAGTATTTT.

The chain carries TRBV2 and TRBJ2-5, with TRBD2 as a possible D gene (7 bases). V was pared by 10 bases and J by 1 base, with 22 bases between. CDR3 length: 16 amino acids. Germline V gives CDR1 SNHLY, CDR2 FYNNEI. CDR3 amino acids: CANRPGGGGSQETQYF. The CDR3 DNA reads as TGTGCCAACCGACCGGGGGGCGGGGGTTCCCAAGAGACCCAGTACTTC.

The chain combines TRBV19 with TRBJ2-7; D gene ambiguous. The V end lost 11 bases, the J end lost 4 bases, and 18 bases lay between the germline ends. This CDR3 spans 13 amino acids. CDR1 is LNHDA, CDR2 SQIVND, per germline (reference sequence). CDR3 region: CASSAQLRYEQYF. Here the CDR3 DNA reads TGTGCCTCCTCGGCCCAACTGCGGTACGAGCAGTACTTC.

Here the CDR3 reads CASGPRDSLTNEQFF. Here the CDR3 DNA reads TGCGCCTCGGGCCCGCGGGACTCCCTCACCAATGAGCAGTTCTTC. The chain has TRBV10-1 and TRBJ2-1; a weak D match, TRBD2 (6 bases). Trimming took off 11 bases at V and 6 bases at J, with 23 bases between the two ends. This CDR3 spans 15 amino acids. CDR1 and CDR2 from the germline V gene are WNHNN and SYGVQD (reference sequence).

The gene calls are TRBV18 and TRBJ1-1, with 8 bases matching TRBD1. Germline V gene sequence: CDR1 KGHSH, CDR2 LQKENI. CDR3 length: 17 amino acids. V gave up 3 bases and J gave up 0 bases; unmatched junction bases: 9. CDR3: CASSPPGQGYLNTEAFF. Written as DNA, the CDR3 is TGTGCCAGCTCACCCCCCGGACAGGGCTACTTGAACACTGAAGCTTTCTTT.

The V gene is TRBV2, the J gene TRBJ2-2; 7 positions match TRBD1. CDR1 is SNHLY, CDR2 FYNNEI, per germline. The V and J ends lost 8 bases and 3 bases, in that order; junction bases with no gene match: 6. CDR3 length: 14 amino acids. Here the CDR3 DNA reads TGTGCCAGCTCCGGGACAGACTACACCGGGGAGCTGTTTTTT. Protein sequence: CASSGTDYTGELFF.

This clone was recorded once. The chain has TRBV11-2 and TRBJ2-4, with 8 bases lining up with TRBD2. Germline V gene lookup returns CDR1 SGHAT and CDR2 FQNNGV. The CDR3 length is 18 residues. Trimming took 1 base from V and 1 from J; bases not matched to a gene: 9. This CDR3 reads CASSLAGGVPRAKNIQYF. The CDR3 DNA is TGTGCCAGCAGCTTAGCGGGGGGGGTCCCCCGGGCCAAAAACATTCAGTACTTC.